This T cell receptor beta chain was found in a study of OX40 agonist ivuxolimab in advanced cancers. Sampled blood was obtained at baseline, cycle 4 day 1, and cycle 7 day 1. The table came from immunoSEQ multiplex PCR; TCRdb's copy has only in-frame clones and leaves some out. The sample consists of 50,000 to 65,000 clones, 65% to 85% of them appearing once. The source is an adult with an advanced solid tumor such as melanoma, head and neck, liver or kidney cancer. Here the sequenced sample was CD4+ or CD8+ T cells sorted from blood, taken in a trial of the OX40 agonist ivuxolimab.

This CDR3 reads CASSWLGGGNEKLFF. The CDR3 DNA is TGTGCCAGCAGCTGGCTTGGAGGAGGAAATGAAAAACTGTTTTTT. J is TRBJ1-4 and V is TRBV7-6; no firm D call. Germline V gives CDR1 SGHVS, CDR2 FNYEAQ. The CDR3 totals 15 residues. V gave up 4 bases and J gave up 5 bases, with 14 bases separating them.